Included here is one TCR beta chain sequence, with context. Its specificity is not known. Indicated time point: newly diagnosed GD, antithyroid drugs for less than 3 months. Preparation of the TCR library used RNA extracted from PBMCs. Losses at the gene ends were 5 bases for V and 11 bases for J; bases not matched to a gene: 15. This CDR3 spans 17 amino acids. Looked up from germline, CDR1 is MNHEY and CDR2 is SMNVEV (reference sequence). Building of the TCR beta libraries involved iRepertoire HTBI primers and Arm-PCR of CDR3 regions. TCRdb recomputed calls from the multiplex PCR reads with MiXCR, one row per CDR3 protein. Seen here are about 620,000 distinct CDR3 sequences, 16% observed once, and the top ten hold around a sixth. This sample was taken from a study of regulatory T cells in long-lasting Graves disease. The study, taken as a whole, reports: Persistent patients shared 2,500 to 3,000 public clonotypes among themselves. Newly diagnosed patients shared fewer, at about a thousand. Few sampled subjects may have lowered accuracy.

These data also formed part of another study, on T cells in Graves' hyperthyroidism and ophthalmopathy. This second report adds: Blood shared most expanded thyroid clonotypes above 0.001.

This chain uses TRBV27 with TRBJ1-6; 10 bases map to TRBD1. The sequencing used peripheral blood mononuclear cells (PBMCs), collected at new diagnosis, from a patient treated with antithyroid drugs. The clonotype was recovered from a woman between 25 and 40 years old with Graves disease. CDR3 DNA sequence: TGTGCCAGCAGTCTTGACCCCTCCGGGACAGGGGAGGCACCCCTCCACTTT. Encoded protein: CASSLDPSGTGEAPLHF.